The 29 T cell receptor beta chains in this list originate from one sample, sequenced in a study of regulatory T cells in long-lasting Graves disease (dated by TCRdb to about 2021). The time point label for this specimen denotes: newly diagnosed GD, antithyroid drugs for less than 3 months. For both TCR sequencing and RNA sequencing, RNA was extracted from PBMCs using TRIzol. The protocol used for the library was multiplex PCR. This sample was sequenced with an Illumina HiSeq 4000. To build TCR beta libraries, CDR3 regions were amplified by Arm-PCR using iRepertoire HTBI primers. TCRdb reran the public reads through fastp at Q25 and MiXCR, keeping productive beta chains. A single entry per CDR3 protein holds the most common genes and DNA from its merged rows. Recorded for this sample are roughly 560,000 distinct CDR3 sequences; about 11% of them occurred a single time. Clones ranked in the top ten supply roughly 8.9% of the sample.

These data were also reused for a study on T cells in Graves' hyperthyroidism and ophthalmopathy.

Sequenced material: peripheral blood mononuclear cells (PBMCs), taken at new diagnosis, from a patient treated with antithyroid drugs. These receptors all come from a woman in her 30s with Graves disease. Donor details come from another sample of the same person, matched by shared clones.

This clonotype was detected many times. The rearrangement joins TRBV13 to TRBJ2-1, with D unresolved. Germline values: CDR1 PRHDT, CDR2 FYEKMQ (reference sequence). V lost 7 bases and J 0 bases, leaving 13 bases between the germline ends. This CDR3 is 15 amino acids long. The CDR3 DNA reads as TGTGCCAGCACCTCTACCGAAGGCTCCTACAATGAGCAGTTCTTC. Translating gives CASTSTEGSYNEQFF.

This clonotype was counted many times. CDR3 protein: CSARDPGQGHGYTF. For the CDR3, the DNA is TGCAGTGCTAGAGATCCCGGACAGGGCCATGGCTACACCTTC. This chain connects TRBV20-1 to TRBJ1-2, with 8 bases that match TRBD1. Germline V lookup: CDR1 DFQATT, CDR2 SNEGSKA (reference sequence). After removal of 0 bases from V and 6 bases from J, the junction contained 6 bases not matched to a gene. This CDR3 is 14 amino acids long.

There are a few counts of this clonotype. The chain recombines TRBV4-1 with TRBJ1-1; the match to TRBD1 covers 7 bases. J lost 4 bases, V lost 3 bases, and 5 bases had no gene match. This CDR3 comprises 14 residues. The germline V gene has CDR1 MGHRA and CDR2 YSYEKL. The CDR3 sequence is CASSHLQGLTEAFF. Here the CDR3 DNA reads TGCGCCAGCAGCCATTTACAGGGGCTCACTGAAGCTTTCTTT.

This clonotype was seen more than once but under ten times. The CDR3 DNA reads as TGTGCCAGCTCACCAACGACAGGCATCTACGAGCAGTACTTC. It is translated as CASSPTTGIYEQYF. V usage is TRBV18 and J usage is TRBJ2-7, with D maybe TRBD1 (6 bases). The CDR3 runs to 14 residues. The V and J ends lost 2 bases and 3 bases respectively, with 11 bases between them. Germline values: CDR1 KGHSH, CDR2 LQKENI.

This clonotype was recorded many times. The chain has TRBV20-1 and TRBJ2-1; 12 bases match TRBD2. J was trimmed by 5 bases and V by 5 bases; bases with no gene match: 7. The CDR3 length is 15 residues. Germline V gives CDR1 DFQATT, CDR2 SNEGSKA (reference sequence). CDR3 in amino acids: CSAGTTSGRNNEQFF. DNA of the CDR3: TGCAGTGCTGGGACTACTAGCGGGAGGAACAATGAGCAGTTCTTC.

This clonotype was detected ten times or more. The gene calls are TRBV28 and TRBJ2-6; D is ambiguous. This CDR3 region has 15 residues. Germline V gene sequence: CDR1 MDHEN, CDR2 SYDVKM. The V end was cut by 8 bases, the J end by 0 bases, with 11 bases between. CDR3 residues: CASRAAYSGANVLTF. CDR3 in DNA: TGTGCCAGCCGTGCGGCTTACTCTGGGGCCAACGTCCTGACTTTC.

This clonotype has a count of ten or more. The chain uses TRBV2 and TRBJ1-6; 7 nucleotides align to TRBD1. V lost 5 bases to trimming and J lost 10 bases; unmatched junction nucleotides: 8. This CDR3 region has 14 residues. CDR1 SNHLY and CDR2 FYNNEI come from the germline V gene. The CDR3 DNA is TGTGCCAGCAGTCCTTACAGGGGTTTCTCACCCCTCCACTTT. Encoded protein: CASSPYRGFSPLHF.

Concerning this clonotype itself: A far larger clone is only one base removed, so a read error is likely. This chain connects TRBV7-9 to TRBJ2-1; D gene uncertain. This CDR3 has 13 amino acids. The germline gives CDR1 SEHNR, CDR2 FQNEAQ (reference sequence). The V gene lost 1 base and the J gene lost 13 bases, with 14 bases spanning the gap. CDR3 nucleotide sequence: TGTGCCAGCAGCTTAGAACAGCAAGAGACCCAGTTCTTC. Translation: CASSLEQQETQFF. Complete variable domain (other parts from reference TRBV7-9 and TRBJ2-1): DTGVSQNPRHKITKRGQNVTFRCDPISEHNRLYWYRQTLGQGPEFLTYFQNEAQLEKSRLLSDRFSAERPKGSFSTLEIQRTEQGDSAMYLCASSLEQQETQFFGPGTRLTVL.

This clonotype was detected only a few times. The chain joins TRBV19 to TRBJ2-2, with 7 bases aligning to TRBD2. The CDR3 totals 14 residues. CDR1 and CDR2 (germline): LNHDA, SQIVND (reference sequence). The ends lost 3 bases at V and 6 bases at J; junction bases unmatched: 4. CDR3 DNA sequence: TGTGCCAGTAGTATCGGGGGGATAGCCGGGGAGCTGTTTTTT. This encodes CASSIGGIAGELFF.

V usage is TRBV6-4 and J usage is TRBJ1-4, with D possibly being TRBD1 (6 bases). CDR1 is MRHNA, CDR2 SNTAGT, per germline. Trimming pared 6 bases from V and 8 bases from J, leaving 13 bases between. The CDR3 is 13 residues long. The CDR3 coding sequence is TGTGCCAGCAGAGAACCGGGACAAGAAAAACTGTTTTTT. Translating gives CASREPGQEKLFF.

In its sample, this clonotype was seen a few times. The V and J genes are TRBV20-1 and TRBJ1-5; D gene uncertain. The CDR3 runs 16 residues. Germline CDR1 DFQATT, CDR2 SNEGSKA (reference sequence). V shed 5 bases and J shed 0 bases, with 17 bases lying between them. CDR3 amino acids: CSAQPGLGFSNQPQHF. The CDR3 nucleotides are TGCAGTGCTCAGCCGGGCCTGGGTTTTAGCAATCAGCCCCAGCATTTT.

This clonotype has ten or more counts. The V call is TRBV30, the J call TRBJ1-1, with TRBD1 matching over 9 bases. With V trimmed by 2 bases and J by 4 bases, 11 bases remained unmatched. The CDR3 covers 16 residues. The germline V gene encodes CDR1 GTSNPN and CDR2 SVGIG (reference sequence). The CDR3 DNA reads as TGTGCCTGGAGTCCCCGCCACGACAGGGGGATCACTGAAGCTTTCTTT. Translating gives CAWSPRHDRGITEAFF.

This clonotype has just a few counts. The chain recombines TRBV4-2 with TRBJ1-4; D remains ambiguous. The CDR3 spans 18 residues. The germline V gene has CDR1 LGHNA and CDR2 YNFKEQ. V shed 0 bases and J shed 0 bases, with 14 bases lying between them. The CDR3 loop reads CASSQDDRWGATNEKLFF. The CDR3 DNA sequence: TGTGCCAGCAGCCAAGATGACCGGTGGGGAGCAACTAATGAAAAACTGTTTTTT.

This clonotype was counted many times. The V gene is TRBV12-3 or TRBV12-4, the J gene TRBJ2-7, with D unclear. The ends were cut back, 5 bases at V and 3 bases at J, with 17 bases in the middle. This CDR3 spans 15 amino acids. CDR3 coding DNA: TGTGCCAGCAGTCCACTCCCCGGGTCTAGCTACGAGCAGTACTTC. Protein product: CASSPLPGSSYEQYF.

This clonotype was recorded a few times. The genes are TRBV9 and TRBJ2-2; D not resolved. V was shortened by 4 bases and J by 4 bases, with 11 bases between the two germline ends. The CDR3 sequence is 14 residues long. The germline gives CDR1 SGDLS, CDR2 YYNGEE. The CDR3 here is CASSPIVGTGELFF. The CDR3 DNA reads as TGTGCCAGCAGCCCAATTGTGGGCACCGGGGAGCTGTTTTTT.

This clonotype was seen a handful of times. The CDR3 spells CASSHRDRPTYEQYF. In DNA, the CDR3 is TGTGCCAGTAGTCACCGGGACAGACCAACCTACGAGCAGTACTTC. J is TRBJ2-7 and V is TRBV19, with 7 bases that match TRBD1. V lost 5 bases to trimming and J lost 2 bases; unmatched junction nucleotides: 9. The CDR3 extends over 15 amino acids. Per the germline V gene, CDR1 is LNHDA and CDR2 is SQIVND (reference sequence).

This clonotype was detected ten times or more. The rearrangement uses TRBV11-3 and TRBJ2-1; 8 bases match TRBD2. CDR1 and CDR2 (germline): SGHNT, YENEEA. There are 13 residues in the CDR3. J lost 6 bases, V lost 4 bases, and 2 bases had no gene match. CDR3 in amino acids: CASSSGTSNEQFF. CDR3 sequence (DNA): TGTGCCAGCAGCTCCGGGACTAGCAATGAGCAGTTCTTC. Based on the CDR3 plus reference TRBV11-3 and TRBJ2-1, the full variable domain is EAGVVQSPRYKIIEKKQPVAFWCNPISGHNTLYWYLQNLGQGPELLIRYENEEAVDDSQLPKDRFSAERLKGVDSTLKIQPAELGDSAVYLCASSSGTSNEQFFGPGTRLTVL.

The genes are TRBV11-2 and TRBJ1-1; the match to TRBD1 covers 11 bases. V was pared by 4 bases and J by 5 bases, with 6 bases of the junction left unmatched. The CDR3 contains 15 residues. Germline V CDR1 and CDR2: SGHAT, FQNNGV. The DNA for the CDR3 is TGTGCCAGCAGCTGGACAGGGGGCAGTGGAACTGAAGCTTTCTTT. It translates to CASSWTGGSGTEAFF.

This clonotype was picked up many times. Written as DNA, the CDR3 is TGCAGCGGTCAGGGGGCCGGCGAGACCCAGTACTTC. Amino acid sequence: CSGQGAGETQYF. The rearrangement links TRBV29-1 to TRBJ2-5; the match to TRBD1 covers 8 bases. The length of the CDR3 is 12 residues. CDR1 SQVTM and CDR2 ANQGSEA come from the germline V gene. With 7 bases clipped from V and 5 bases from J, the junction kept 6 bases outside the gene matches.

Many counts were recorded for this clonotype. The chain has TRBV3-1 and TRBJ1-1; the D is unclear. There are 15 residues in the CDR3. Trimming removed 0 bases from V and 4 bases from J, with 12 bases in between. CDR1 and CDR2 from the germline V gene are LGHDT and YNNKEL (reference sequence). In DNA, the CDR3 is TGTGCCAGCAGCCAAGATTCCGGGGTTGGCACTGAAGCTTTCTTT. Translation: CASSQDSGVGTEAFF.

The chain recombines TRBV2 with TRBJ1-3; 8 bases map to TRBD1. This CDR3 is built from 16 residues. Looked up from germline, CDR1 is SNHLY and CDR2 is FYNNEI. V shed 2 bases, J shed 0 bases, and the junction held 3 bases outside the gene matches. DNA of the CDR3: TGTGCCAGCAGTGAACAGGGGGCGGACTCTGGAAACACCATATATTTT. It yields the protein CASSEQGADSGNTIYF.

V and J are TRBV7-2 and TRBJ2-5; 7 bases are a match to TRBD1. Germline-derived CDR1 and CDR2 are SGHTA and FQGNSA. This CDR3 region has 13 residues. The V and J ends lost 4 bases and 9 bases, in that order; junction bases with no gene match: 8. The CDR3 spells CASSYGTVKSQYF. In DNA form, the CDR3 reads TGTGCCAGCAGCTACGGGACAGTAAAATCCCAGTACTTC.

The chain uses TRBV4-1 and TRBJ2-7, with TRBD1 matching over 9 bases. V gave up 1 base and J gave up 5 bases; unmatched junction bases: 9. This CDR3 contains 16 residues. Germline loops: CDR1 MGHRA, CDR2 YSYEKL. The CDR3 DNA is TGCGCCAGCAGCCAAGGGGCGAGGACAGGGGTCGACGAGCAGTACTTC. Translating it yields CASSQGARTGVDEQYF.

This clonotype was observed at least ten times. The gene calls are TRBV6-1 and TRBJ1-6; D gene ambiguous. Trimming took off 4 bases at V and 6 bases at J, with 13 bases between the two ends. This CDR3 comprises 15 residues. The germline CDR1 and CDR2 sequences are MNHNS and SASEGT. As DNA, the CDR3 is TGTGCCAGCAGTGGGTCCCCCTCGGGTAATTCACCCCTCCACTTT. Encoded protein: CASSGSPSGNSPLHF.

The chain employs TRBV12-3 or TRBV12-4 and TRBJ1-2; 9 bases line up with TRBD1. Germline trimming cut 5 bases from V and 8 bases from J; bases unmatched to any gene: 12. The CDR3 runs 15 residues. The CDR3 coding sequence is TGTGCCAGCAGTCACCGGGACAGGGATCCAGGCGGCTACACCTTC. Encoded protein: CASSHRDRDPGGYTF.

This clonotype was detected ten times or more. The gene calls are TRBV20-1 and TRBJ2-1; a possible D gene is TRBD2 (5 bases). CDR1 is DFQATT, CDR2 SNEGSKA, per germline (reference sequence). V was trimmed by 1 base and J by 4 bases, leaving 17 bases between them. This CDR3 is 16 amino acids long. The CDR3 region has the DNA TGCAGTGCTAGAGGGACTTCTTGGGCCAGATACAATGAGCAGTTCTTC. Translation: CSARGTSWARYNEQFF.

In its sample, this clonotype was seen a few times. This rearrangement joins TRBV29-1 to TRBJ1-2; possible D gene TRBD1, 5 bases. CDR1 is SQVTM and CDR2 is ANQGSEA in the germline V gene. With 6 bases removed from V and 4 bases from J, the gap between germline ends came to 24 bases. The CDR3 length is 16 residues. CDR3 coding DNA: TGCAGCGTCCTTCACCCTTCGAAAAAGGGGATCTATGGCTACACCTTC. It specifies CSVLHPSKKGIYGYTF.

The V gene is TRBV7-9, the J gene TRBJ2-7; D is tentatively TRBD1 or TRBD2 (5 bases each). Trimming cost V 3 bases and J 3 bases, with 12 bases left between them. CDR3 length: 14 amino acids. The V gene's germline CDR1 is SEHNR and CDR2 FQNEAQ (reference sequence). DNA for the CDR3: TGTGCCAGCAGCTTGAGGGGCAACTACTACGAGCAGTACTTC. Its translation: CASSLRGNYYEQYF. The variable domain in full, with the rest retrieved from reference TRBV7-9 and TRBJ2-7, is DTGVSQNPRHKITKRGQNVTFRCDPISEHNRLYWYRQTLGQGPEFLTYFQNEAQLEKSRLLSDRFSAERPKGSFSTLEIQRTEQGDSAMYLCASSLRGNYYEQYFGPGTRLTVT.

This clonotype has ten or more counts. The chain joins TRBV5-6 to TRBJ1-1; tentative D call: TRBD1 (6 bases). The V end was cut by 3 bases, the J end by 4 bases, with 10 bases between. The germline CDR1 and CDR2 sequences are SGHDT and YYEEEE. The CDR3 loop spans 13 amino acids. The CDR3 protein is CASSYRVATEAFF. CDR3 sequence (DNA): TGTGCCAGCAGCTACAGGGTTGCCACTGAAGCTTTCTTT.